This T cell receptor (beta chain) comes out of a study of T cells after yellow fever vaccination. Regarding the study as a whole: Contaminating bulk clonotypes could be abundant in FACS-sorted repertoires.

Germline V CDR1 and CDR2: LGHNA, YSLEER. This CDR3 contains 13 residues. The ends were cut back, 0 bases at V and 4 bases at J, with 5 bases in the middle. The sample holds many counts of this clonotype. The antigen remains undetermined. From the 5' RACE reads, TCRdb called clonotypes with MiXCR, one entry per CDR3 protein. Of about 310,000 distinct CDR3 sequences in the sample, around 4% were seen once. Here the sequenced sample was PBMCs, taken on the day of the yellow fever booster vaccination. V and J are TRBV4-3 and TRBJ2-3; D is undetermined. The sequence derives from a man aged 18 to 29 who received the YFV17D yellow fever vaccine. CDR3 loop: CASSQDHADTQYF. DNA for the CDR3: TGCGCCAGCAGCCAAGATCATGCAGATACGCAGTATTTT.